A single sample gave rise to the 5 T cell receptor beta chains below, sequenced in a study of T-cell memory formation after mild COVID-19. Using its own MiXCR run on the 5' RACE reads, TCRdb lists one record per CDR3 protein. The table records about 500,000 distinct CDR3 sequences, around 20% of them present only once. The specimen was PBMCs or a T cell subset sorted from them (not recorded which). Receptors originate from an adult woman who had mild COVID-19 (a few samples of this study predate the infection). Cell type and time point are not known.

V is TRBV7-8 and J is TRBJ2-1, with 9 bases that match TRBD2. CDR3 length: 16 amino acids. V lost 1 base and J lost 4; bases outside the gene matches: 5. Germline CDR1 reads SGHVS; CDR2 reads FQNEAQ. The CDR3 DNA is TGTGCCAGCAGCTTAGAGACTAGCGGACGATACAATGAGCAGTTCTTC. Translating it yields CASSLETSGRYNEQFF.

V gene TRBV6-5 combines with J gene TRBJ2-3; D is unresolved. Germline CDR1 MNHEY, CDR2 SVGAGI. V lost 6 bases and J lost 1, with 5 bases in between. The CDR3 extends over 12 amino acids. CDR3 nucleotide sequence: TGTGCCAGCAGGATGGGCACAGATACGCAGTATTTT. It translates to CASRMGTDTQYF.

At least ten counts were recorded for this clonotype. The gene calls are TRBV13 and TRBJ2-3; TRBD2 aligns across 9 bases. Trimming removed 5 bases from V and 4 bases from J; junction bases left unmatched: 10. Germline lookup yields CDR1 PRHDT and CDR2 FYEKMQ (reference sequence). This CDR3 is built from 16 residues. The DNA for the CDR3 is TGTGCCAGCAGCCACCCCGAGCGCGGGGGGGCAGATACGCAGTATTTT. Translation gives CASSHPERGGADTQYF.

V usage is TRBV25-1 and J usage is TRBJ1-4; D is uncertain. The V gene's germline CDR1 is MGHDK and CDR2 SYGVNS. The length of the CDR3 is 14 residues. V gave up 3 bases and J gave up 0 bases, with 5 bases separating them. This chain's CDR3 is CASSEGSTNEKLFF. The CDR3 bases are TGTGCCAGCAGTGAGGGATCAACTAATGAAAAACTGTTTTTT.

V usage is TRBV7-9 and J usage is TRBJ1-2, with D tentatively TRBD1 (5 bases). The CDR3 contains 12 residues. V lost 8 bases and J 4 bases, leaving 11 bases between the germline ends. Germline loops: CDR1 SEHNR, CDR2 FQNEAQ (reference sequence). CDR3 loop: CASFQRGYGYTF. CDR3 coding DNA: TGTGCCAGCTTCCAGAGGGGCTATGGCTACACCTTC.